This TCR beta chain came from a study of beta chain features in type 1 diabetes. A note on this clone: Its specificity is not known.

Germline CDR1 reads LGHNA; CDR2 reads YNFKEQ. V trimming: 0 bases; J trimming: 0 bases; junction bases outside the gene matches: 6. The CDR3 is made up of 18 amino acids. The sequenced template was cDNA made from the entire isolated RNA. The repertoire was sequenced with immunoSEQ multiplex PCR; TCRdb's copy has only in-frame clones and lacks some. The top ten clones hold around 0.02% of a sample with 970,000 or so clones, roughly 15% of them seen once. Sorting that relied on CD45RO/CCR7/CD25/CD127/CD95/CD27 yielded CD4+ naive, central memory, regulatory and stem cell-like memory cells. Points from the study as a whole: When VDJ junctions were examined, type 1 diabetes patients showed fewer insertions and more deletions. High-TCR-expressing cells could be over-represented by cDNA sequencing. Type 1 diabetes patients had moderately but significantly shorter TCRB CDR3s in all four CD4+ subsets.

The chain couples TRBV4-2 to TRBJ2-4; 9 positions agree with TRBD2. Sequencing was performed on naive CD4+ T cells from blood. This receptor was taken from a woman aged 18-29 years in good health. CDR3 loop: CASSQDGLAGVAKNIQYF. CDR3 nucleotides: TGTGCCAGCAGCCAAGATGGATTAGCGGGGGTAGCCAAAAACATTCAGTACTTC.